The 15 T cell receptor beta chains presented below share a single source sample, sequenced in a study of post-analysis software for immune sequencing data. What these receptors recognize is not known. Study results and caveats: Patients used roughly five TRBV segments, including TRBV5-6, TRBV5-1 and TRBV20-1, more often than controls.

Built from TCR beta cDNA, the libraries had unique molecular identifiers in them. TCRdb analysed the PCR reads with MiXCR anew, one entry per CDR3 protein. Here the sample spans 650,000 to 900,000 distinct CDR3 sequences, 46% being singletons. Sequenced material: blood. Source of these receptors: a girl between 10 and 17 years old with multiple sclerosis.

This clonotype has just a few counts. The rearrangement uses TRBV6-1 and TRBJ2-6, with D unclear. Trimming cost V 4 bases and J 2 bases, with 6 bases left between them. The CDR3 covers 14 residues. The V gene's germline CDR1 is MNHNS and CDR2 SASEGT. The CDR3 loop is CASSGSPGANVLTF. Here the CDR3 DNA reads TGTGCCAGCAGTGGAAGTCCTGGGGCCAACGTCCTGACTTTC.

The count of this clonotype is one. This chain uses TRBV7-3 with TRBJ2-2, with TRBD1 identical over 8 bases. V was clipped by 6 bases and J by 6 bases; unmatched bases: 6. CDR3 length: 14 amino acids. Germline values: CDR1 SGHTA, CDR2 FQGTGA. CDR3 sequence (DNA): TGTGCCAGCAGTCCAGGGGGCGCCGCCGGGGAGCTGTTTTTT. It yields the protein CASSPGGAAGELFF.

The rearrangement uses TRBV15 and TRBJ1-2; weak D call: TRBD1 (6 bases). From germline, CDR1 is LNHNV and CDR2 YYDKDF (reference sequence). V was pared by 4 bases and J by 5 bases, with 20 bases between. CDR3 length equals 16 residues. The CDR3, as DNA: TGTGCCACCAGCACTAGGGGGGGTAGACAGACTTATGGCTACACCTTC. Translation: CATSTRGGRQTYGYTF. The full variable domain, with the rest looked up from reference TRBV15 and TRBJ1-2, is DAMVIQNPRYQVTQFGKPVTLSCSQTLNHNVMYWYQQKSSQAPKLLFHYYDKDFNNEADTPDNFQSRRPNTSFCFLDIRSPGLGDTAMYLCATSTRGGRQTYGYTFGSGTRLTVV.

The rearrangement joins TRBV7-3 to TRBJ2-7; 9 bases are shared with TRBD1. The germline CDR1 and CDR2 sequences are SGHTA and FQGTGA. The CDR3 is 15 amino acids. V gave up 5 bases and J gave up 2 bases; unmatched junction bases: 7. In DNA form, the CDR3 reads TGTGCCAGCAGCCTCACAGGGGGCAGTCCCTACGAGCAGTACTTC. Translating gives CASSLTGGSPYEQYF.

This clonotype was recorded at least ten times. V gene TRBV20-1 combines with J gene TRBJ2-5; tentatively, D is TRBD1 or TRBD2 (7 bases each). The CDR3 consists of 17 residues. With 1 base removed from V and 5 bases from J, the gap between germline ends came to 23 bases. In germline, CDR1 is DFQATT, CDR2 SNEGSKA (reference sequence). CDR3 protein: CSARVQGGALQGETQYF. In nucleotides, the CDR3 is TGCAGTGCTAGAGTTCAGGGGGGGGCCCTCCAAGGCGAGACCCAGTACTTC.

The V gene is TRBV6-1, the J gene TRBJ2-7; 7 bases map to TRBD1. This CDR3 spans 17 amino acids. In germline, CDR1 is MNHNS, CDR2 SASEGT. V was clipped by 6 bases and J by 2 bases; unmatched bases: 16. The CDR3 DNA follows: TGTGCCAGCAGCCGCCTTACGACAGGGAAAGGGACCTACGAGCAGTACTTC. Its protein product is CASSRLTTGKGTYEQYF.

This clonotype was seen more than once but under ten times. This chain links TRBV7-9 with TRBJ2-6; either TRBD1 or TRBD2 may supply D (5 bases each). The CDR3 covers 19 residues. Germline loops: CDR1 SEHNR, CDR2 FQNEAQ (reference sequence). V lost 6 bases and J lost 1, with 22 bases in between. As DNA, the CDR3 is TGTGCCAGCAGAGGGATCGGGGCACACCAAGGGTCTGGGGCCAACGTCCTGACTTTC. Its translation: CASRGIGAHQGSGANVLTF.

The chain joins TRBV6-5 to TRBJ2-5, with 9 bases that match TRBD2. Germline V lookup: CDR1 MNHEY, CDR2 SVGAGI. The V gene end was trimmed by 2 bases and the J gene end by 1 base; junction bases not matched to a gene: 5. The length of the CDR3 is 16 residues. The CDR3 bases are TGTGCCAGCAGTTACGGGTCTAGCGGGACCCAAGAGACCCAGTACTTC. Its translation is CASSYGSSGTQETQYF.

The gene calls are TRBV29-1 and TRBJ2-1; tentative D call: TRBD2 (6 bases). The CDR3 runs 13 residues. The V end was cut by 3 bases, the J end by 8 bases, with 14 bases between. Germline CDR1 is SQVTM and CDR2 is ANQGSEA. The DNA of the CDR3 is TGCAGCGTTGACCCTCTAGCGAGGGATGAGCAGTTCTTC. Residues: CSVDPLARDEQFF.

The V call is TRBV12-3 or TRBV12-4, the J call TRBJ1-4, with D maybe TRBD1 (6 bases). The germline V and J ends were trimmed by 0 bases and 7 bases, with 12 bases remaining between them. The length of the CDR3 is 15 residues. The CDR3 region has the DNA TGTGCCAGCAGTTTAGCAGGGGGTTCAAGTGAAAAACTGTTTTTT. It translates to CASSLAGGSSEKLFF.

This clonotype was picked up a small number of times. This CDR3 is CASSVAPGLYGYTF. Here the CDR3 DNA reads TGTGCCAGCAGCGTAGCCCCGGGCCTATATGGCTACACCTTC. This sequence joins TRBV9 and TRBJ1-2; no clear D gene. In germline, CDR1 is SGDLS, CDR2 YYNGEE. V was pared by 0 bases and J by 5 bases, with 11 bases between. The CDR3 length is 14 residues.

The chain carries TRBV29-1 and TRBJ1-2; D might be TRBD1 (5 bases). Germline CDR1 is SQVTM and CDR2 is ANQGSEA. CDR3 length: 10 amino acids. V was shortened by 6 bases and J by 9 bases, with 11 bases between the two germline ends. This CDR3 reads CSVGRDRYTF. CDR3 nucleotides: TGCAGCGTGGGACGGGATCGCTACACCTTC.

The V and J genes are TRBV29-1 and TRBJ2-1; D gene unclear. The CDR3 is 13 residues long. The germline V gene encodes CDR1 SQVTM and CDR2 ANQGSEA. Trimming shortened V by 4 bases and J by 5 bases, and 12 bases separated the two germline ends. The CDR3 loop reads CSVGRIGDNEQFF. CDR3 sequence (DNA): TGCAGCGTTGGTAGGATTGGGGACAATGAGCAGTTCTTC.

In this sample, this clonotype turned up a few times. V gene TRBV3-1 combines with J gene TRBJ1-2; D unclear. V gave up 5 bases and J gave up 4 bases, with 14 bases separating them. This CDR3 is built from 14 residues. Germline-derived CDR1 and CDR2 are LGHDT and YNNKEL (reference sequence). The CDR3 region is CASSGGAAFYGYTF. The CDR3 nucleotides are TGTGCCAGCAGCGGAGGTGCAGCCTTCTATGGCTACACCTTC.

This clonotype was detected a few times. The rearrangement uses TRBV29-1 and TRBJ1-1; tentative D call: TRBD1 (5 bases). The CDR3 has 16 amino acids. Trimming took off 4 bases at V and 1 base at J, with 19 bases between the two ends. The germline gives CDR1 SQVTM, CDR2 ANQGSEA. CDR3 loop: CSVALRVSGSNTEAFF. Written as DNA, the CDR3 is TGCAGCGTTGCCCTCCGGGTCTCAGGGTCGAACACTGAAGCTTTCTTT.